These 7 T cell receptor beta chains originate from one sample sequenced in a study of OX40 agonist ivuxolimab in advanced cancers. Method: immunoSEQ multiplex PCR; TCRdb's copy keeps in-frame clones and lacks some. Among 57,000 or so clones, roughly 80% were seen once, and the ten largest hold less than 4%. The sample consisted of CD4+ or CD8+ T cells sorted from blood, taken in a trial of the OX40 agonist ivuxolimab. The origin of the receptors is an adult with an advanced solid tumor such as melanoma, head and neck, liver or kidney cancer.

CDR3 coding DNA: TGCGCCAGCAGACCAAGAACGGGGACAGGAAGAATTAACACTGAAGCTTTCTTT. As protein: CASRPRTGTGRINTEAFF. This chain links TRBV4-1 with TRBJ1-1, with 8 bases lining up with TRBD1. V shed 6 bases and J 2 bases; nucleotides not matched to a gene: 17. Per the germline V gene, CDR1 is MGHRA and CDR2 is YSYEKL. The CDR3 extends over 18 amino acids.

The chain links TRBV29-1 to TRBJ1-1; D is uncertain. Trimming took 4 bases from V and 5 from J, leaving 11 bases between them. The CDR3 is 12 amino acids. From germline, CDR1 is SQVTM and CDR2 ANQGSEA. CDR3 DNA sequence: TGCAGCGTTGGTCCTGGGAAAACTGAAGCTTTCTTT. Its protein product is CSVGPGKTEAFF.

The rearrangement joins TRBV29-1 to TRBJ2-7; TRBD1 matches at 9 bases. J lost 5 bases, V lost 5 bases, and 16 bases had no gene match. The germline V gene encodes CDR1 SQVTM and CDR2 ANQGSEA. The CDR3 loop spans 16 amino acids. CDR3 nucleotides: TGCAGCGTTTCGCCGGGCGCAGGGACAGGGACCCACGAGCAGTACTTC. Residues: CSVSPGAGTGTHEQYF.

The genes are TRBV2 and TRBJ1-1; 12 positions agree with TRBD1. CDR1 and CDR2 (germline): SNHLY, FYNNEI. V lost 5 bases, J lost 5 bases, and 3 bases stayed unmatched. The CDR3 is 14 residues long. The CDR3 loop reads CASSLGQGATEAFF. CDR3 DNA: TGTGCCAGCAGTTTGGGACAGGGGGCTACTGAAGCTTTCTTT. Full variable domain (outside the CDR3, taken from reference TRBV2 and TRBJ1-1): EPEVTQTPSHQVTQMGQEVILRCVPISNHLYFYWYRQILGQKVEFLVSFYNNEISEKSEIFDDQFSVERPDGSNFTLKIRSTKLEDSAMYFCASSLGQGATEAFFGQGTRLTVV.

The rearrangement links TRBV5-6 to TRBJ2-3, with 9 bases fitting TRBD1. CDR1 SGHDT and CDR2 YYEEEE come from the germline V gene. The ends lost 7 bases at V and 3 bases at J; junction bases unmatched: 9. The CDR3 loop spans 15 amino acids. CDR3 bases: TGTGCCAGCTTAACGGGACAGGGAGCGACAGATACGCAGTATTTT. Its translation: CASLTGQGATDTQYF.

V is TRBV9 and J is TRBJ2-1; 8 nucleotides match TRBD2. Losses at the gene ends were 4 bases for V and 4 bases for J; bases not matched to a gene: 4. Germline lookup yields CDR1 SGDLS and CDR2 YYNGEE. CDR3 length equals 14 residues. The CDR3 nucleotides are TGTGCCAGCAGCCCTTCGGGGGGGTACAATGAGCAGTTCTTC. As protein: CASSPSGGYNEQFF.

The chain joins TRBV6-6 to TRBJ2-1; TRBD1 matches 11 bases. The CDR3 covers 14 residues. The V segment lost 2 bases and the J segment 10 bases; nucleotides outside the gene matches: 4. From germline, CDR1 is MNHNY and CDR2 SVGAGI (reference sequence). The DNA for the CDR3 is TGTGCCAGCAGTTACGGACAGGGGGCTACCGAGCAGTTCTTC. Translated: CASSYGQGATEQFF.